The source of this T cell receptor (beta chain) is a study of T cells after yellow fever vaccination. Study context: It was SMART-Seq v4 Ultra Low Input that prepared the fractions with low cell numbers.

Study results and caveats: The appearance of a small share of clonotypes in both CD4 and CD8 compartments was observed. Primary-vaccination clones mostly resurfaced post-booster (about 96% CD4, 85% to 90% CD8).

This clonotype was picked up a small number of times. Its antigen is as yet unknown. In germline, CDR1 is SGHNT, CDR2 YYREEE (reference sequence). Trimming took 3 bases from V and 4 from J, leaving 13 bases between them. CDR3 length equals 14 residues. Template-switching 5'RACE yielded the TCR cDNA; a universal primer site and UMIs were added in the process. TCRdb recomputed calls from the 5' RACE reads with MiXCR, one row per CDR3 protein. In the table there are around 320,000 distinct CDR3 sequences, 3.5% to 4.5% of which are singletons. The source material was PBMCs, sampled 15 days after the yellow fever booster vaccination. The chain couples TRBV5-4 to TRBJ1-2; D remains ambiguous. The sequence derives from a man younger than 35 who received the YFV17D yellow fever vaccine. The CDR3 protein is CASSSPAAGYGYTF. CDR3 nucleotides: TGTGCCAGCAGCTCCCCGGCCGCAGGCTATGGCTACACCTTC.